The following is a T cell receptor beta chain sequence with its context. Antigen: not known. This entry belongs to a study of cytomegalovirus exposure and HLA in healthy donors. Study-wide results and limits: In an earlier analysis, most TCR beta V segments were productive about 87% or about 30% of the time. The study recorded 164 TCR beta chains that were cytomegalovirus-associated.

Trimming removed 0 bases from V and 5 bases from J, with 13 bases in between. The CDR3 is made up of 15 amino acids. Germline V gene data show CDR1 as WSHSY and CDR2 as SAAADI. The study ran its PCR with 60 Vbeta and 13 Jbeta primers. Assay used: immunoSEQ multiplex PCR; TCRdb lists only in-frame clones, some missing. The table lists more than 150,000 clones, approximately 82% of them singletons. V is TRBV10-2 and J is TRBJ2-5; a possible D gene is TRBD1 (5 bases). The sample comprised PBMCs. The source is a girl aged 2 to 9 in good health and CMV-seropositive. CDR3 amino acids: CASSESTPRVETQYF. The CDR3 DNA follows: TGCGCCAGCAGTGAGTCGACTCCCAGGGTGGAGACCCAGTACTTC.